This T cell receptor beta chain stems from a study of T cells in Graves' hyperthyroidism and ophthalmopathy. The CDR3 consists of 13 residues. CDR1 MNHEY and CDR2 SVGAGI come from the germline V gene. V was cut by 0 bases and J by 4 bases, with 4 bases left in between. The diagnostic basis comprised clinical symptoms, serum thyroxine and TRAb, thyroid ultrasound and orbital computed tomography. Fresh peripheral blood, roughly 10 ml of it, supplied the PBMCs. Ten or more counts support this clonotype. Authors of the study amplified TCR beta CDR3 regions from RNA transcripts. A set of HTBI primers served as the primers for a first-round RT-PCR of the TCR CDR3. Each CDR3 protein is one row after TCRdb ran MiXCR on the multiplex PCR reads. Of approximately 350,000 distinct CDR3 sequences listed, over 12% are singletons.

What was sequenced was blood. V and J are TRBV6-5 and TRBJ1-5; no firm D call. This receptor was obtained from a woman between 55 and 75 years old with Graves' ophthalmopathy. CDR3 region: CASSYSRNQPQHF. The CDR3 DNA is TGTGCCAGCAGTTACTCTAGAAATCAGCCCCAGCATTTT.